This T cell receptor beta chain appears in the sequencing data of a study of cytomegalovirus exposure and HLA in healthy donors. General study points: The authors considered a cluster of highly shared sequence variants likely to be a sequencing artifact. More clonal expansion characterized HLA-associated TCR beta chains than equally common others in a later analysis.

CDR1 and CDR2 (germline): MNHNY, SVGAGI (reference sequence). The V and J ends lost 2 bases and 6 bases, in that order; junction bases with no gene match: 7. CDR3 length: 16 amino acids. This clone has a single count. What it binds is not known. The PCR employed 60 Vbeta primers together with 13 Jbeta primers. The protocol was immunoSEQ multiplex PCR, while the TCRdb copy is restricted to in-frame clones and leaves out a portion. The profile covers under 150,000 clones, with approximately 85% appearing a single time and 1.5% to 2% taken by the ten largest. The chain combines TRBV6-6 with TRBJ2-3; 11 nucleotides match TRBD2. This clonotype was obtained from a boy aged 5-17 years in good health and CMV-seronegative. The sample comprised PBMCs. The CDR3: CASSYQLAGAGDTQYF. CDR3 nucleotides: TGTGCCAGCAGTTACCAACTAGCGGGAGCGGGGGATACGCAGTATTTT.